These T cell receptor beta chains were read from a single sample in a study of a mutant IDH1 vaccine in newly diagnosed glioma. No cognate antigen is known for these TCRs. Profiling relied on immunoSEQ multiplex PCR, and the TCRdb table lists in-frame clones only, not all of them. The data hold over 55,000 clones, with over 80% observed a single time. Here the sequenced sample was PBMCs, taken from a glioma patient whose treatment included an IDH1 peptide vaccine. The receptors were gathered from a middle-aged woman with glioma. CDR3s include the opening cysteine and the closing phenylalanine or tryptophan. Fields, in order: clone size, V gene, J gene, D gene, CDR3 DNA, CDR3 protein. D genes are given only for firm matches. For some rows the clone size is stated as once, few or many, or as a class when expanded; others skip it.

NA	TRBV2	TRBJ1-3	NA	TGTGCCAGCAACGGGCACGGTGGAAACACCATATATTTT	CASNGHGGNTIYF
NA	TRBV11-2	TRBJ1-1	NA	TGTGCCCTTGAAGTAGCTCTGAACACTGAAGCTTTCTTT	CALEVALNTEAFF
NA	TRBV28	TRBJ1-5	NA	TGTGCCAGCAGCAGGATCTTAAATCAGCCCCAGCATTTT	CASSRILNQPQHF
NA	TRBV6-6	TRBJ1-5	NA	TGTGCCAGCAGTACGGTCTCCCTTAATCAGCCCCAGCATTTT	CASSTVSLNQPQHF
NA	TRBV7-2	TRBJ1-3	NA	TGTGCCAGCAGCTCGGTTAAGGGTGGAAACACCATATATTTT	CASSSVKGGNTIYF
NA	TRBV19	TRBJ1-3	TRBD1	TGTGCCAGTAGTGGAACAGGGGGCCGCTCTGGAAACACCATATATTTT	CASSGTGGRSGNTIYF
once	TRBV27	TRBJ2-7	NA	TGTGCCAGCAGTCCCACGCGGGGCTACGAGCAGTACTTC	CASSPTRGYEQYF
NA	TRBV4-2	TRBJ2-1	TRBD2	TGTGCCAGCAGCCAAGTTGGCGGGGGAGTCGATGAGCAGTTCTTC	CASSQVGGGVDEQFF
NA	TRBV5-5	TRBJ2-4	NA	TGTGCCAGCAGCCCGGTGGGGGGCCTAGCCAAAAACATTCAGTACTTC	CASSPVGGLAKNIQYF
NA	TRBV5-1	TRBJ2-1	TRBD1	TGCGCCAGCAGCTTGAGTCCGACAGGGGGGTCCAATGAGCAGTTCTTC	CASSLSPTGGSNEQFF
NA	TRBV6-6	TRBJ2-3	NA	TGTGCCAGCAGTTATACAATCACAGATACGCAGTATTTT	CASSYTITDTQYF
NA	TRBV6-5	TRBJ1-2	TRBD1	TGTGCCAGCAGTTACACTGGGACAGGCAAGTCCTATGGCTACACCTTC	CASSYTGTGKSYGYTF
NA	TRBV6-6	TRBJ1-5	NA	TGTGCCAGCAGTTCTTTGGTAGGGGTTAATCAGCCCCAGCATTTT	CASSSLVGVNQPQHF
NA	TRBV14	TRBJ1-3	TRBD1	TGTGCCAGCAGCCTACAGGGGTACTCTGGAAACACCATATATTTT	CASSLQGYSGNTIYF
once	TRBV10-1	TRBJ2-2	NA	TGCGCCAGCAGCGACACTTTTGGAGGCGGGGAGCTGTTTTTT	CASSDTFGGGELFF
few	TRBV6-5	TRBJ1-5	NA	TGTGCCAGCAGCTTGGGAGGGCAGCGAAATCAGCCCCAGCATTTT	CASSLGGQRNQPQHF